The 27 T cell receptor beta chains given below trace back to one sample, sequenced in a study of T cell changes during pregnancy in multiple sclerosis. The protocol was immunoSEQ multiplex PCR, while the TCRdb copy is restricted to in-frame clones and leaves out a portion. The sample lists fewer than 20,000 clones; 85% to 90% were seen once. Sequencing used CD8+ T cells from peripheral blood mononuclear cells, obtained after pregnancy. All receptors come from a female donor with multiple sclerosis, enrolled in a pregnancy study.

The rearrangement joins TRBV4-1 to TRBJ2-7; TRBD1 might be the D (6 bases). Trimming removed 1 base from V and 4 bases from J, with 14 bases in between. Germline CDR1 MGHRA, CDR2 YSYEKL. The CDR3 is 15 residues long. Here the CDR3 reads CASSQVAQGIYEQYF. CDR3 DNA: TGCGCCAGCAGCCAAGTCGCCCAGGGGATTTACGAGCAGTACTTC.

The chain uses TRBV28 and TRBJ2-5, with 7 nucleotides matching TRBD2. Unmatched junction bases numbered 4, after V lost 4 bases and J lost 2 bases. Germline V CDR1 and CDR2: MDHEN, SYDVKM. The CDR3 runs to 14 residues. The CDR3 DNA sequence: TGTGCCAGCAGTTGGCGGGAGCTACAAGAGACCCAGTACTTC. It codes for CASSWRELQETQYF.

The CDR3 nucleotides read TGTGCCAGCTCGCCTGGCAGGGCGAGCACAGATACGCAGTATTTT. Its protein is CASSPGRASTDTQYF. The chain carries TRBV2 and TRBJ2-3; possible D gene TRBD1, 5 bases. The CDR3 is 15 residues long. Germline V gives CDR1 SNHLY, CDR2 FYNNEI. Deletions cut 8 bases from V and 0 bases from J, with 15 bases between. The variable domain in full, with the rest retrieved from reference TRBV2 and TRBJ2-3, is EPEVTQTPSHQVTQMGQEVILRCVPISNHLYFYWYRQILGQKVEFLVSFYNNEISEKSEIFDDQFSVERPDGSNFTLKIRSTKLEDSAMYFCASSPGRASTDTQYFGPGTRLTVL.

The chain has TRBV29-1 and TRBJ2-6, with D perhaps TRBD1 (5 bases). The CDR3 consists of 18 residues. Trimming took 2 bases from V and 2 from J, leaving 19 bases between them. Germline V gives CDR1 SQVTM, CDR2 ANQGSEA. The CDR3 DNA reads as TGCAGCGTTGAAATCCCTGACAGCAACCGCCCTGGGGCCAACGTCCTGACTTTC. It translates to CSVEIPDSNRPGANVLTF.

The chain has TRBV7-2 and TRBJ1-4; D possibly corresponds to TRBD1 (5 bases). CDR3 size: 14 residues. Looked up from germline, CDR1 is SGHTA and CDR2 is FQGNSA. V lost 4 bases and J lost 0, with 6 bases in between. The CDR3 bases are TGTGCCAGCAGCTCACAGGCAACTAATGAAAAACTGTTTTTT. This encodes CASSSQATNEKLFF. The full variable domain, in which reference TRBV7-2 and TRBJ1-4 provide the parts outside the CDR3, is GAGVSQSPSNKVTEKGKDVELRCDPISGHTALYWYRQSLGQGLEFLIYFQGNSAPDKSGLPSDRFSAERTGGSVSTLTIQRTQQEDSAVYLCASSSQATNEKLFFGSGTQLSVL.

The chain employs TRBV4-3 and TRBJ2-3; the match to TRBD2 covers 9 bases. CDR3 length equals 15 residues. J gave up 1 base and V 4 bases, and 3 bases lay outside the gene matches. Germline loops: CDR1 LGHNA, CDR2 YSLEER. In DNA, the CDR3 is TGCGCCAGCAGCCTAGCTAGCGGGGGCACAGATACGCAGTATTTT. Protein: CASSLASGGTDTQYF.

The chain links TRBV28 to TRBJ1-1; perhaps TRBD1 as D (5 bases). CDR3 length: 15 amino acids. V was clipped by 2 bases and J by 6 bases, with 16 bases between them. CDR1 MDHEN and CDR2 SYDVKM come from the germline V gene. This chain's CDR3 is CASSLIQGWYPEAFF. The CDR3 DNA reads TGTGCCAGCAGTTTAATTCAGGGTTGGTACCCTGAAGCTTTCTTT.

The chain is built from TRBV30 and TRBJ2-1; tentatively, D is TRBD2 (5 bases). V was cut by 0 bases and J by 8 bases, with 11 bases left in between. CDR1 GTSNPN and CDR2 SVGIG come from the germline V gene (reference sequence). The CDR3 spans 13 residues. As DNA, the CDR3 is TGTGCCTGGAGTGTACTAGGGATGGATGAGCAGTTCTTC. Encoded protein: CAWSVLGMDEQFF.

This clone was detected once. This rearrangement joins TRBV5-1 to TRBJ1-2; D is unclear. The V end was cut by 0 bases, the J end by 2 bases, with 5 bases between. The CDR3 loop spans 13 amino acids. CDR1 is SGHRS and CDR2 is YFSETQ in the germline V gene. CDR3: CASSLVENYGYTF. CDR3 nucleotide sequence: TGCGCCAGCAGCTTGGTAGAAAACTATGGCTACACCTTC.

The chain recombines TRBV13 with TRBJ2-7; 9 bases agree with TRBD2. V shed 7 bases, J shed 2 bases, and the junction held 6 bases outside the gene matches. This CDR3 spans 14 amino acids. Germline assignment: CDR1 PRHDT and CDR2 FYEKMQ (reference sequence). This chain's CDR3 is CASTAGGEAYEQYF. The CDR3 nucleotides are TGTGCCAGCACTGCGGGGGGGGAGGCCTACGAGCAGTACTTC.

J is TRBJ2-5 and V is TRBV6-1, with TRBD2 identical over 8 bases. Germline CDR1 is MNHNS and CDR2 is SASEGT. The CDR3 contains 13 residues. Losses at the gene ends were 7 bases for V and 5 bases for J; bases not matched to a gene: 6. The CDR3 is CASTWTSLETQYF. CDR3 nucleotides: TGTGCCAGCACCTGGACTAGCTTGGAGACCCAGTACTTC.

A note on this clone: The sample contains more than one DNA sequence encoding this CDR3. The chain links TRBV6-1 to TRBJ1-5; TRBD1 aligns across 7 bases. The germline gives CDR1 MNHNS, CDR2 SASEGT. The CDR3 extends over 16 amino acids. V shed 0 bases, J shed 5 bases, and the junction held 7 bases outside the gene matches. The CDR3, as DNA: TGTGCCAGCAGTGAAGCTCCCCCAGGGGGTGATCAGCCCCAGCATTTT. Its protein product is CASSEAPPGGDQPQHF.

This clone was seen only a few times. The chain joins TRBV19 to TRBJ2-7; possible D gene TRBD2, 6 bases. Deletions cut 1 base from V and 5 bases from J, with 9 bases between. Germline CDR1 LNHDA, CDR2 SQIVND (reference sequence). The CDR3 spans 13 residues. The CDR3 DNA sequence: TGTGCCAGTAGTATAGGAGGGAGGAACGAGCAGTACTTC. Translated, it gives CASSIGGRNEQYF.

The CDR3 region is CASSLYGLAGVFSSYNEQFF. CDR3 nucleotide sequence: TGTGCCAGCAGCTTATACGGACTAGCGGGAGTTTTTAGTTCCTACAATGAGCAGTTCTTC. This sequence joins TRBV7-3 and TRBJ2-1, with TRBD2 matching 13 bases. Germline V gene data show CDR1 as SGHTA and CDR2 as FQGTGA. The CDR3 contains 20 residues. V shed 2 bases and J 1 base; nucleotides not matched to a gene: 11.

V and J are TRBV4-1 and TRBJ1-2; D is undetermined. This CDR3 region has 15 residues. Germline CDR1 reads MGHRA; CDR2 reads YSYEKL. V lost 4 bases to trimming and J lost 4 bases, with 16 bases between them. The CDR3 loop reads CASSLGGQTTYGYTF. DNA for the CDR3: TGCGCCAGCAGCCTCGGTGGCCAGACTACCTATGGCTACACCTTC.

This clone was detected a few times. This chain connects TRBV2 to TRBJ1-1; 7 bases map to TRBD1. V lost 8 bases, J lost 1 base, and 19 bases stayed unmatched. From germline, CDR1 is SNHLY and CDR2 FYNNEI. CDR3 length: 18 amino acids. CDR3 bases: TGTGCCAGCCATTTTACCCCTCAGACGACAGGGCCGAACACTGAAGCTTTCTTT. Protein sequence: CASHFTPQTTGPNTEAFF.

The genes are TRBV27 and TRBJ2-1, with D maybe TRBD2 (5 bases). This CDR3 has 15 residues. The germline V gene encodes CDR1 MNHEY and CDR2 SMNVEV (reference sequence). The V and J ends lost 3 bases and 7 bases respectively, with 16 bases between them. This CDR3 is CASSFNLEGANEQFF. In DNA form, the CDR3 reads TGTGCCAGCAGTTTCAATCTAGAGGGTGCAAATGAGCAGTTCTTC.

V is TRBV9 and J is TRBJ1-2; 8 bases are a match to TRBD1. Germline CDR1 and CDR2: SGDLS and YYNGEE. This CDR3 comprises 16 residues. The junction had 10 bases not matched to a gene; V was cut back by 0 bases and J by 6 bases. Here the CDR3 reads CASSVEDRVVIDGYTF. The DNA of the CDR3 is TGTGCCAGCAGCGTAGAGGACAGGGTGGTAATTGATGGCTACACCTTC.

This chain connects TRBV5-6 to TRBJ1-2; 10 bases align to TRBD1. From germline, CDR1 is SGHDT and CDR2 YYEEEE. The CDR3 runs to 15 residues. Germline trimming cut 4 bases from V and 6 bases from J; bases unmatched to any gene: 9. The CDR3 loop is CASSPETGTGDGYTF. CDR3 DNA: TGTGCCAGCAGCCCCGAAACCGGGACAGGGGATGGCTACACCTTC.

This clone was counted only a few times. The V gene is TRBV9, the J gene TRBJ2-2; 10 bases align to TRBD2. This CDR3 contains 16 residues. Trimming removed 3 bases from V and 1 base from J; junction bases left unmatched: 3. Germline assignment: CDR1 SGDLS and CDR2 YYNGEE. Here the CDR3 DNA reads TGTGCCAGCAGCGGTGTAGCGGGAGGGAACACCGGGGAGCTGTTTTTT. Its protein is CASSGVAGGNTGELFF.

This clone was detected a few times. The J gene is TRBJ2-1, the V gene TRBV29-1; the match to TRBD2 covers 7 bases. The CDR3 totals 13 residues. Losses at the gene ends were 4 bases for V and 9 bases for J; bases not matched to a gene: 9. In germline, CDR1 is SQVTM, CDR2 ANQGSEA. CDR3 in amino acids: CSVGNGEGSEQFF. CDR3 nucleotide sequence: TGCAGCGTTGGAAATGGGGAGGGCAGTGAGCAGTTCTTC.

This clone appeared once. The chain carries TRBV29-1 and TRBJ2-7, with D possibly TRBD2 on 5 matching bases. Germline V lookup: CDR1 SQVTM, CDR2 ANQGSEA. The CDR3 runs to 14 residues. V dropped 4 bases and J dropped 2 bases, with 15 bases sitting between them. The CDR3 sequence is CSVVYGNNPYEQYF. In DNA form, the CDR3 reads TGCAGCGTTGTCTACGGGAACAACCCCTACGAGCAGTACTTC.

In its sample, this clone was seen once. This chain links TRBV7-9 with TRBJ2-1; TRBD1 might be the D (5 bases). Germline CDR1 reads SEHNR; CDR2 reads FQNEAQ (reference sequence). This CDR3 has 15 amino acids. V gave up 5 bases and J gave up 1 base, with 12 bases separating them. The CDR3 reads CASSPREGSYNEQFF. CDR3 nucleotides: TGTGCCAGCAGCCCCAGGGAAGGGTCCTACAATGAGCAGTTCTTC.

The gene calls are TRBV25-1 and TRBJ2-7; 9 nucleotides line up with TRBD1. In germline, CDR1 is MGHDK, CDR2 SYGVNS. The V segment lost 4 bases and the J segment 2 bases; nucleotides outside the gene matches: 6. This CDR3 contains 15 residues. CDR3: CASSGGTGMTYEQYF. CDR3 DNA: TGTGCCAGCAGTGGGGGGACAGGGATGACCTACGAGCAGTACTTC.

The CDR3 loop is CASSSAGGQPWDGYTF. The CDR3 region has the DNA TGTGCCAGCAGTTCGGCCGGAGGGCAGCCATGGGATGGCTACACCTTC. This sequence joins TRBV6-5 and TRBJ1-2; no clear D gene. The CDR3 has 16 residues. Trimming left V 4 bases short and J 6 bases short, with 21 bases between. Germline V gene sequence: CDR1 MNHEY, CDR2 SVGAGI.

This chain joins TRBV6-1 and TRBJ2-1; maybe TRBD2 (6 bases). Per germline, CDR1 MNHNS and CDR2 SASEGT. V was trimmed by 4 bases and J by 8 bases, leaving 15 bases between them. The CDR3 contains 14 residues. CDR3 amino acids: CASSVGGDWDEQFF. CDR3 bases: TGTGCCAGCAGTGTTGGCGGGGACTGGGATGAGCAGTTCTTC.

This sequence joins TRBV27 and TRBJ2-3; D perhaps matches TRBD2 (6 bases). V lost 8 bases and J 5 bases, leaving 17 bases between the germline ends. Germline CDR1 MNHEY, CDR2 SMNVEV (reference sequence). The CDR3 is made up of 14 amino acids. This CDR3 reads CASCGTGSLDTQYF. Here the CDR3 DNA reads TGTGCCAGCTGTGGGACTGGATCGCTAGATACGCAGTATTTT.